This T cell receptor (beta chain) was retrieved from a study of response to subunit inactivated influenza vaccine. Losses at the gene ends were 11 bases for V and 11 bases for J; bases not matched to a gene: 7. CDR1 and CDR2 from the germline V gene are WSHSY and SAAADI. This CDR3 region has 12 residues. Each CDR3 protein gets one entry after TCRdb re-called the RT-PCR reads with MiXCR. The sample records approximately 530,000 distinct CDR3 sequences, about 7.6% being singletons. The specimen was PBMCs from blood, collected roughly 24 months after vaccination. The origin of this receptor is a man between 50 and 70 years old who received an inactivated influenza vaccine. The chain couples TRBV10-2 to TRBJ2-2, with TRBD1 identical over 11 bases. The chain's CDR3 is CAGKDRGQELFF. The DNA for the CDR3 is TGCGCCGGGAAGGACAGGGGGCAAGAGCTGTTTTTT.